Listed below are T cell receptor beta chains from one sample, sequenced in a study of blood T cells in healthy people across ages. One entry per CDR3 protein results from TCRdb running MiXCR on the 5' RACE reads. This repertoire shows approximately 880,000 distinct CDR3 sequences, approximately 49% found once; its top ten account for roughly 13%. The sequenced material came from blood. The receptor set was obtained from a man aged 25 to 45 in good health. The CDR3 runs from the conserved cysteine through the conserved F or W. The order of the fields is CDR3 protein, CDR3 DNA, clone size, V gene, J gene, D gene. A D gene is named only where the DNA matches it firmly. Rows may omit the clone size; those that give it use once, few, many or a size class.

CASSSPRGRRAYEQYF,TGTGCCAGCAGTTCCCCCAGGGGGAGGAGGGCCTACGAGCAGTACTTC,-,TRBV28,TRBJ2-7,-
CSASEVLGTGSYEQYF,TGCAGTGCTAGTGAGGTGTTAGGGACAGGATCCTACGAGCAGTACTTC,-,TRBV20-1,TRBJ2-7,TRBD1
CASSGGTGGDDEQYF,TGTGCCAGCAGCGGAGGAACAGGGGGCGACGACGAGCAGTACTTC,-,TRBV4-2,TRBJ2-7,TRBD1
CATRAGADTQYF,TGTGCCACAAGAGCGGGCGCAGATACGCAGTATTTT,few,TRBV6-5,TRBJ2-3,-
CSASGQGMGEQYF,TGCAGTGCCTCAGGACAGGGCATGGGAGAGCAGTACTTC,few,TRBV20-1,TRBJ2-5,TRBD1
CASSYSPGQGTQYF,TGTGCCAGCAGTTACTCTCCGGGACAGGGGACGCAGTACTTC,-,TRBV6-5,TRBJ2-7,TRBD1
CASTQTAVATDTQYF,TGTGCCAGCACTCAGACGGCGGTTGCCACAGATACGCAGTATTTT,few,TRBV7-2,TRBJ2-3,-
CASSVRVREKLFF,TGTGCCAGCAGTGTCAGGGTACGCGAAAAACTGTTTTTT,-,TRBV12-3/TRBV12-4,TRBJ1-4,-
CSAILLGGSYEQYF,TGCAGTGCCATCCTTTTGGGGGGATCCTACGAGCAGTACTTC,-,TRBV20-1,TRBJ2-7,-
CASIIVDEQYF,TGTGCCAGCATAATCGTGGACGAGCAGTACTTC,-,TRBV6-2/TRBV6-3,TRBJ2-7,-
CASGNTYEQYF,TGTGCCAGTGGCAACACCTACGAGCAGTACTTC,-,TRBV19,TRBJ2-7,-
CGVGQGAGSYEQYF,TGCGGCGTAGGACAGGGGGCCGGTTCCTACGAGCAGTACTTC,once,TRBV29-1,TRBJ2-7,TRBD1
CASSLVGGPLETQYF,TGTGCCAGCAGTTTGGTGGGGGGGCCGTTGGAGACCCAGTACTTC,-,TRBV12-3/TRBV12-4,TRBJ2-5,-
CASSEGGESDTQYF,TGTGCCAGCAGTGAGGGTGGGGAGTCGGATACGCAGTATTTT,few,TRBV6-4,TRBJ2-3,-
CASSLALSGKLFF,TGTGCCAGCAGCTTAGCGCTGTCTGGGAAACTGTTTTTT,-,TRBV7-9,TRBJ1-4,-
CSAPNAKNIQYF,TGCAGTGCCCCCAATGCGAAAAACATTCAGTACTTC,many,TRBV20-1,TRBJ2-4,-
CSADSDSTDTQYF,TGCAGTGCAGACAGCGATAGCACAGATACGCAGTATTTT,-,TRBV20-1,TRBJ2-3,-
CSVGGGLYNEQSF,TGCAGCGTTGGAGGGGGCCTCTACAATGAGCAGTCCTTC,once,TRBV29-1,TRBJ2-1,TRBD1
CSARGRGRIVYEQYF,TGCAGTGCTAGAGGCAGGGGGAGGATAGTCTACGAGCAGTACTTC,-,TRBV20-1,TRBJ2-7,-
CASSEYPGGFNSPLHF,TGTGCCAGCAGTGAATATCCAGGGGGTTTTAATTCACCCCTCCACTTT,-,TRBV25-1,TRBJ1-6,TRBD1
CSARDPTDNQPQHF,TGCAGTGCTAGAGATCCTACGGACAATCAGCCCCAGCATTTT,-,TRBV20-1,TRBJ1-5,-
CASWGGSTETQYF,TGTGCCAGCTGGGGGGGGTCTACAGAGACCCAGTACTTC,-,TRBV12-3/TRBV12-4,TRBJ2-5,TRBD2
CASGTLVHEQYF,TGTGCCAGCGGGACCTTAGTACACGAGCAGTACTTC,few,TRBV7-6,TRBJ2-7,-
CASSQGAGETDTQYF,TGCGCCAGCAGCCAAGGGGCCGGGGAGACAGATACGCAGTATTTT,few,TRBV4-1,TRBJ2-3,-
CASSFEIEQFF,TGTGCCAGCAGCTTTGAAATCGAGCAGTTCTTC,-,TRBV5-4,TRBJ2-1,-
CASSRTAEGYEQYF,TGCGCCAGCAGCCGAACAGCCGAGGGCTACGAGCAGTACTTC,-,TRBV4-3,TRBJ2-7,-
CASSSPRGPYNEQFF,TGTGCCAGCAGCTCCCCAAGGGGCCCCTACAATGAGCAGTTCTTC,few,TRBV9,TRBJ2-1,-
CASSAEGGWNQPQHF,TGTGCCAGCAGCGCGGAGGGTGGGTGGAATCAGCCCCAGCATTTT,-,TRBV5-5,TRBJ1-5,-
CSASRTSAYEQYF,TGCAGTGCTAGCCGGACTAGCGCGTACGAGCAGTACTTC,-,TRBV20-1,TRBJ2-7,TRBD2
CASSTTGVTYEQYF,TGTGCCAGCAGCACGACAGGGGTAACCTACGAGCAGTACTTC,-,TRBV13,TRBJ2-7,TRBD1
CASSLYNNEQFF,TGTGCCAGCAGTTTATACAACAATGAGCAGTTCTTC,once,TRBV27,TRBJ2-1,-
CASSFEVWRANEKLFF,TGCGCCAGCAGCTTCGAGGTCTGGCGAGCTAATGAAAAACTGTTTTTT,-,TRBV5-1,TRBJ1-4,-
CASSDRGRGANEQFF,TGTGCCAGCAGTGACCGAGGGCGGGGGGCTAATGAGCAGTTCTTC,once,TRBV2,TRBJ2-1,TRBD2
CSARAGRTYEQYF,TGCAGTGCTCGCGCAGGTCGAACCTACGAGCAGTACTTC,-,TRBV20-1,TRBJ2-7,-
CASSQGGGLWAGNTIYF,TGTGCCAGCAGCCAAGGTGGAGGTCTCTGGGCTGGAAACACCATATATTTT,-,TRBV14,TRBJ1-3,-
CASRTASRGNEKLFF,TGTGCCAGCAGGACGGCTAGCCGGGGTAATGAAAAACTGTTTTTT,-,TRBV2,TRBJ1-4,-
CASSSGLTQYF,TGTGCCAGCAGCTCGGGACTCACGCAGTATTTT,few,TRBV7-3,TRBJ2-3,-
CSASASSSTQYF,TGCAGTGCTAGCGCCTCCTCAAGTACGCAGTATTTT,few,TRBV20-1,TRBJ2-3,-
CSALGAAEQPQHF,TGCAGCGCACTGGGGGCGGCTGAACAGCCCCAGCATTTT,-,TRBV29-1,TRBJ1-5,-
CASSTMGTSETDTQYF,TGTGCCAGCAGTACCATGGGGACTAGTGAAACAGATACGCAGTATTTT,-,TRBV25-1,TRBJ2-3,TRBD2
CASSKQQGAMSGETQYF,TGTGCCAGCAGCAAACAACAGGGGGCTATGTCGGGGGAGACCCAGTACTTC,many,TRBV11-2,TRBJ2-5,TRBD1